This T cell receptor beta chain was sequenced during a study of cytomegalovirus exposure and HLA in healthy donors. Study-level findings and limits: The study listed about 150 cytomegalovirus-associated TCR beta chains. Donor immune exposure was known only as CMV serostatus. Within the data, a cluster of highly shared sequence variants was likely a sequencing artifact.

The germline gives CDR1 SGHRS, CDR2 YFSETQ. This CDR3 has 15 residues. With 4 bases removed from V and 5 bases from J, the gap between germline ends came to 17 bases. In the PCR, 60 Vbeta and 13 Jbeta primers were used. As originally analysed: A later analysis tallied 80 million or so unique TCR beta chains, around 11 million of them shared. Clones were read by immunoSEQ multiplex PCR, and TCRdb kept only the in-frame ones, dropping some. V, J and clone size derive from that table, while D and trimming were established from the DNA sequence. Of about 160,000 clones in the sample, approximately 78% were seen once. Worth noting for this clone: No antigen is known for it.

Sequenced sample: PBMCs. This rearrangement joins TRBV5-1 to TRBJ2-3, with D perhaps matching TRBD2 (6 bases). The sequence derives from a male donor in good health and CMV-seropositive. The DNA of the CDR3 is TGCGCCAGCAGCGTCGGGAGCCTAGAGGGAGATACGCAGTATTTT. Translating gives CASSVGSLEGDTQYF.